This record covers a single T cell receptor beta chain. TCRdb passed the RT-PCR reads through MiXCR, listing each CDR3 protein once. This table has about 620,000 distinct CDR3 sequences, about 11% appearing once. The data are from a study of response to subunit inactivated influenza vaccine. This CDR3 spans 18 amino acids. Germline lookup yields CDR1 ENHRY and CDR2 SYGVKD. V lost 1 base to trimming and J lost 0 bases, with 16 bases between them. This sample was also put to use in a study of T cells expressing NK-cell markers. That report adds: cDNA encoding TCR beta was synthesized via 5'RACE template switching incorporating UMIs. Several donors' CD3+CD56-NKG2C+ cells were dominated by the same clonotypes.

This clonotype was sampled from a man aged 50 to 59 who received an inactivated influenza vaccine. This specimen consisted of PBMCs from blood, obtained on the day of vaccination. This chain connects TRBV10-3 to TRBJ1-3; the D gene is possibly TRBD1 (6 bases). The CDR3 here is CAISELGGRRSSGNTIYF. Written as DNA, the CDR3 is TGTGCCATCAGTGAGTTAGGGGGACGACGGAGCTCTGGAAACACCATATATTTT.